The present T cell receptor beta chain was sequenced within a study of T cell responses to AZD1222 COVID-19 vaccine (dated by TCRdb to 2020 to 2022). A note on the overall study: A total of approximately 250 trial participants underwent TCR sequencing, of whom more than 200 had received two doses of AZD1222 and some 25 had received two doses of the MenACWY control vaccine. Trial participants were enrolled by age into 18-55, 56-69 and 70-plus year subgroups, with 148, 28 and 57 TCR-sequenced participants respectively.

The study at large found these results: Conclusions about previously exposed vaccinees are limited because only five to seven AZD1222 recipients were SARS-CoV-2 seropositive at baseline. Most participants were white British and females outnumbered males, and the authors suggested that clonal diversity may have been underestimated. CD4 TCRs associated with the vaccine covered the entire spike protein, and the dominant responses were in regions 160-218 and 743-854. In the small 56-69-year group, the increase in depth fell short of significance, most likely because of low power. No day 14 peak-response samples were available, so repertoires were characterized only after the peak T cell response. Reportedly, almost half of the unique spike-specific TCRs recognized epitopes lying outside the regions that are mutated in the B.1.351 and B.1.1.7 variants. A significant rise in spike-specific TCR breadth and depth was observed after two AZD1222 doses relative to day 0 and relative to MenACWY recipients.

Reading the label with the study, this specimen's time point is: baseline before first vaccination. The sample's treatment or condition, from its label and the paper: meningococcal conjugate vaccine given as trial control. The vaccinee samples were drawn from two UK trials, COV001 and COV002, one of which was a single-blind randomized controlled phase 2/3 trial testing AZD1222 (ChAdOx1 nCoV-19) in healthy adults. For TCRbeta chain sequencing, PBMC samples were collected from trial participants at day 0 and at day 28 after the second dose. As encoded in the germline V gene (reference sequence), CDR1 is SGHKS while CDR2 is YYEKEE. Trimming takes 0 bases from V and 8 bases from J, and the germline ends sit 15 bases apart. From the cysteine up to the phenylalanine, the CDR3 has a length of 16 residues. Just CDR3 DNA is preserved here, 48 bases in frame from base 1. On this clone: The specificity of this receptor is unknown. Qualities for individual bases were not recorded, and no much larger clone is one base off.

The CDR3 regions of human TCRbeta chains were analyzed by immunosequencing. As for the authors' bioinformatics: Repertoire TCRs were matched against a reference library of SARS-CoV-2-specific TCRs generated with the MIRA antigen-specificity platform. Breadth meant the fraction of unique TCRs that were SARS-CoV-2-associated, whereas depth meant the fraction of total T cells that were SARS-CoV-2-associated. Using the MIRA data, each spike-specific TCR was assigned both to the spike region to which the TCR was reactive and to a CD4 or CD8 class. Log10-transformed breadth and depth values were compared by one-way ANOVA with Sidak's multiple comparisons tests. TCRdb stores this immuneACCESS table with in-frame sequences only. Part of the clones is absent; in the studies checked, under half of the shortfall reflects unresolved V genes, and no reason is known for the rest. V and J calls and clone size are those listed in that table; D and trimming were worked out from the DNA. The sample table records 130,000 to 150,000 clones; approximately 90% of these occur just once. 3% to 4% of the sample goes to the ten largest clones.

This receptor chain uses TRBV5-5 and TRBJ1-6, and TRBD1 may be the D gene, going by 5 matching bases. Sequencing used peripheral blood, obtained on day 0 of MenACWY control vaccination. This TCR derives from an adult in good health. The sequence in DNA is TGTGCCAGCAGCTTGGCAATCTCTCAGGGCTATTCACCCCTCCACTTT. Its amino acids are CASSLAISQGYSPLHF.